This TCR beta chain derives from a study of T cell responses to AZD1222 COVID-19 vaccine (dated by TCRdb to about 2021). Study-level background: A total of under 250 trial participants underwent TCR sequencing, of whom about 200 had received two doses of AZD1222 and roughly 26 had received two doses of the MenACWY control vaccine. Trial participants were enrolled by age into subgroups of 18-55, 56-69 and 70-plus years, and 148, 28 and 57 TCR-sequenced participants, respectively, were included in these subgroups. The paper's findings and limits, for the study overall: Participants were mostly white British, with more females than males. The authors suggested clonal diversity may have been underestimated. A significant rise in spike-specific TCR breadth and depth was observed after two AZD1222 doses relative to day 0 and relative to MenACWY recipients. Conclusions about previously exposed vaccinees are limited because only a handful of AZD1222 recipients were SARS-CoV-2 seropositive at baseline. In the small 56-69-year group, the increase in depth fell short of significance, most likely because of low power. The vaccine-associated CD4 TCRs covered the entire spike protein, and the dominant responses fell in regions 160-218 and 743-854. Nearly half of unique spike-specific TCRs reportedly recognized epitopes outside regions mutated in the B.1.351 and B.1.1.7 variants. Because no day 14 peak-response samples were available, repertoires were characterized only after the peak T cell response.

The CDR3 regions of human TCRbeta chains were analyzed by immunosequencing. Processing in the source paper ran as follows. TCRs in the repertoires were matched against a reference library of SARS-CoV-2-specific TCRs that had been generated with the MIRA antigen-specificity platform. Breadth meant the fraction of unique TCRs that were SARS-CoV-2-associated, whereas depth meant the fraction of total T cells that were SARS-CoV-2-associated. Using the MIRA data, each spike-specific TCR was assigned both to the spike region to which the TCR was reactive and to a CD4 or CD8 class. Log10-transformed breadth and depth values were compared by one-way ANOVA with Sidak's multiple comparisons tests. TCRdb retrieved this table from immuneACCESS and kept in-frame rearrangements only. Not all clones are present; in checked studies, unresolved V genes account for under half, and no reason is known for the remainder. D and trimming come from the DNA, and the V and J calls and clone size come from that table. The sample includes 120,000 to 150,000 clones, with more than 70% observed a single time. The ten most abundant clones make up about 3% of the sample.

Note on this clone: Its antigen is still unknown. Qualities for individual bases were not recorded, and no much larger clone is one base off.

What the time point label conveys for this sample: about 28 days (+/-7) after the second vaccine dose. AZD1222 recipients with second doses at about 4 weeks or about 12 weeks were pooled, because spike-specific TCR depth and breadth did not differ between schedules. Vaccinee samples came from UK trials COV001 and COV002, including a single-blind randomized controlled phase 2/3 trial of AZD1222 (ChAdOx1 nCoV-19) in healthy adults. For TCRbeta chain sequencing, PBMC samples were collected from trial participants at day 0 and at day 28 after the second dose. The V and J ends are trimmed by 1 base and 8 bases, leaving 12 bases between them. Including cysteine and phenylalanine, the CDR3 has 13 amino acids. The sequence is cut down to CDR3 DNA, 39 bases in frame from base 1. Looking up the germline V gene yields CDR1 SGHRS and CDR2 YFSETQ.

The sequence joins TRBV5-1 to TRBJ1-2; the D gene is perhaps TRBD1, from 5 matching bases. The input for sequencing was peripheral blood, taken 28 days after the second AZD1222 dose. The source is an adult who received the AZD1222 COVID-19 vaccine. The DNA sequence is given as TGCGCCAGCAGCTTGCAGGGCGGATCAGGCTACACCTTC. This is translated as CASSLQGGSGYTF.